This passage covers 32 T cell receptor beta chains from one sample sequenced in a study of blood T cell repertoires in COVID-19. Here immunoSEQ multiplex PCR was the method, and the copy in TCRdb shows in-frame clones only, minus some. This table holds about 210,000 clones, roughly nine tenths found once. The specimen was peripheral blood. These receptors all come from a woman in her seventies with acute or convalescent COVID-19.

This chain joins TRBV28 and TRBJ1-1, with D maybe TRBD1 (5 bases). CDR3 length: 13 amino acids. Germline assignment: CDR1 MDHEN and CDR2 SYDVKM. Deletions cut 5 bases from V and 0 bases from J, with 7 bases between. The CDR3 sequence is CASSVTVNTEAFF. CDR3 sequence (DNA): TGTGCCAGCAGTGTGACAGTGAACACTGAAGCTTTCTTT.

The chain couples TRBV19 to TRBJ1-1; D is unclear. The V and J ends lost 3 bases and 4 bases respectively, with 12 bases between them. The germline CDR1 and CDR2 sequences are LNHDA and SQIVND (reference sequence). There are 14 residues in the CDR3. The CDR3 nucleotides read TGTGCCAGTAGTATTTCTGTAATCGGCACTGAAGCTTTCTTT. It specifies CASSISVIGTEAFF.

J is TRBJ2-2 and V is TRBV5-4, with D maybe TRBD1 (5 bases). With 4 bases removed from V and 4 bases from J, the gap between germline ends came to 14 bases. The CDR3 extends over 15 amino acids. Per germline, CDR1 SGHNT and CDR2 YYREEE (reference sequence). The CDR3 spells CASSRTTGTTGELFF. DNA for the CDR3: TGTGCCAGCAGCCGTACTACAGGTACCACCGGGGAGCTGTTTTTT.

The chain has TRBV19 and TRBJ1-2; D is perhaps TRBD1 (5 bases). Trimming took 9 bases from V and 1 from J, leaving 15 bases between them. This CDR3 contains 14 residues. From germline, CDR1 is LNHDA and CDR2 SQIVND (reference sequence). The CDR3 here is CASQTQGSNYGYTF. The DNA for the CDR3 is TGTGCCAGCCAAACTCAGGGCAGTAACTATGGCTACACCTTC. Using reference TRBV19 and TRBJ1-2 for the parts outside the CDR3, the full variable domain is DGGITQSPKYLFRKEGQNVTLSCEQNLNHDAMYWYRQDPGQGLRLIYYSQIVNDFQKGDIAEGYSVSREKKESFPLTVTSAQKNPTAFYLCASQTQGSNYGYTFGSGTRLTVV.

This clone came up a few times. The chain carries TRBV4-2 and TRBJ2-3; tentatively, D is TRBD2 (6 bases). CDR3 length: 15 residues. V was shortened by 1 base and J by 1 base, with 9 bases between the two germline ends. Germline CDR1 LGHNA, CDR2 YNFKEQ. The CDR3 loop reads CASSQGASGTDTQYF. The CDR3 DNA reads TGTGCCAGCAGCCAAGGGGCTAGCGGCACAGATACGCAGTATTTT.

The chain couples TRBV5-1 to TRBJ2-5; D is uncertain. CDR1 and CDR2 from the germline V gene are SGHRS and YFSETQ. Trimming took off 1 base at V and 5 bases at J, with 9 bases between the two ends. CDR3 length equals 13 residues. CDR3 sequence reads: CASSLSLGETQYF. The CDR3, as DNA: TGCGCCAGCAGCTTGAGCCTGGGCGAGACCCAGTACTTC.

The J gene is TRBJ2-3, the V gene TRBV7-2; maybe TRBD1 (6 bases). With 5 bases removed from V and 2 bases from J, the gap between germline ends came to 11 bases. Germline CDR1 SGHTA, CDR2 FQGNSA. This CDR3 is 14 amino acids long. CDR3 sequence (DNA): TGTGCCAGCAGCCCCGGACAGAACACAGATACGCAGTATTTT. It is translated as CASSPGQNTDTQYF.

The rearrangement links TRBV6-5 to TRBJ1-2, with 8 bases fitting TRBD1. V was pared by 2 bases and J by 6 bases, with 5 bases of the junction left unmatched. The CDR3 runs to 14 residues. The germline V gene has CDR1 MNHEY and CDR2 SVGAGI. CDR3 region: CASSYGQGVHGYTF. In DNA form, the CDR3 reads TGTGCCAGCAGTTACGGACAGGGAGTCCATGGCTACACCTTC.

The chain has TRBV5-1 and TRBJ1-1; the match to TRBD1 covers 8 bases. V lost 0 bases to trimming and J lost 2 bases; unmatched junction nucleotides: 12. Germline V gene data show CDR1 as SGHRS and CDR2 as YFSETQ. The CDR3 runs to 18 residues. CDR3 in amino acids: CASSLASKGTGGNTEAFF. CDR3 DNA: TGCGCCAGCAGCTTGGCCAGTAAGGGGACAGGCGGTAACACTGAAGCTTTCTTT.

The chain links TRBV3-1 (or the pseudogene TRBV3-2) to TRBJ1-1; possible D gene TRBD1, 6 bases. This CDR3 has 13 amino acids. Germline assignment: CDR1 LGHDT and CDR2 YNNKEL (reference sequence). V was trimmed by 8 bases and J by 7 bases, leaving 17 bases between them. Here the CDR3 reads CASRAGAGVEAFF. CDR3 nucleotides: TGTGCCAGCCGGGCAGGGGCGGGGGTTGAAGCTTTCTTT.

J is TRBJ2-4 and V is TRBV28, with D perhaps TRBD1 (6 bases). The CDR3 runs 15 residues. The germline gives CDR1 MDHEN, CDR2 SYDVKM. Trimming removed 7 bases at V and 7 bases at J, with 20 bases between. This chain's CDR3 is CASTMTGTTGNIQYF. The CDR3 DNA reads as TGTGCCAGCACTATGACCGGGACAACCGGTAACATTCAGTACTTC.

The rearrangement uses TRBV19 and TRBJ1-2, with 9 bases lining up with TRBD1. Per germline, CDR1 LNHDA and CDR2 SQIVND (reference sequence). The J segment lost 6 bases and the V segment lost 11 bases, leaving 16 bases of the junction unmatched. CDR3 length: 15 residues. CDR3 sequence (DNA): TGTGCCTCAAAACAGGGGGCGACGGGCTCGGATGGCTACACCTTC. It specifies CASKQGATGSDGYTF.

The V call is TRBV20-1, the J call TRBJ1-2; 7 bases agree with TRBD1. The CDR3 consists of 11 residues. Germline values: CDR1 DFQATT, CDR2 SNEGSKA (reference sequence). Trimming took 3 bases from V and 7 from J; bases not matched to a gene: 2. The CDR3 region is CSARSGGGYTF. The CDR3 coding sequence is TGCAGTGCTAGGTCAGGGGGTGGCTACACCTTC.

This chain links TRBV3-1 (or the pseudogene TRBV3-2) with TRBJ1-4; the D is unclear. The CDR3 is 14 amino acids. Germline CDR1 LGHDT, CDR2 YNNKEL (reference sequence). Trimming removed 1 base from V and 7 bases from J, with 10 bases in between. CDR3 in DNA: TGTGCCAGCAGCCAAGTCCGACGGGGTGAAAAACTGTTTTTT. Encoded protein: CASSQVRRGEKLFF.

The V and J genes are TRBV7-9 and TRBJ2-3; D might be TRBD1 (5 bases). The germline gives CDR1 SEHNR, CDR2 FQNEAQ (reference sequence). This CDR3 has 13 residues. Trimming took off 3 bases at V and 6 bases at J, with 10 bases between the two ends. CDR3 protein: CASSLKGIDTQYF. DNA for the CDR3: TGTGCCAGCAGCTTGAAGGGGATTGATACGCAGTATTTT.

The chain couples TRBV5-4 to TRBJ2-3; D uncertain. CDR1 is SGHNT and CDR2 is YYREEE in the germline V gene (reference sequence). The CDR3 sequence is 14 residues long. V was clipped by 0 bases and J by 4 bases, with 9 bases between them. The CDR3 sequence is CASSLGAYSDTQYF. The CDR3, as DNA: TGTGCCAGCAGCTTGGGCGCGTATTCAGATACGCAGTATTTT.

The chain joins TRBV28 to TRBJ2-7; 7 nucleotides align to TRBD2. Trimming took 5 bases from V and 3 from J; bases not matched to a gene: 7. Germline V gene sequence: CDR1 MDHEN, CDR2 SYDVKM. The CDR3 contains 14 residues. The chain's CDR3 is CASSRWGGIYEQYF. As DNA, the CDR3 is TGTGCCAGCAGTCGTTGGGGGGGGATCTACGAGCAGTACTTC.

The J gene is TRBJ1-5, the V gene TRBV2; possible D gene TRBD1, 5 bases. Trimming removed 2 bases from V and 0 bases from J, with 20 bases in between. The CDR3 spans 19 residues. CDR1 and CDR2 from the germline V gene are SNHLY and FYNNEI. In nucleotides, the CDR3 is TGTGCCAGCAGTGAATGGGGGGACCTGAGTCATAGTAGCAATCAGCCCCAGCATTTT. Its protein is CASSEWGDLSHSSNQPQHF. Variable domain in full (rest from reference TRBV2 and TRBJ1-5): EPEVTQTPSHQVTQMGQEVILRCVPISNHLYFYWYRQILGQKVEFLVSFYNNEISEKSEIFDDQFSVERPDGSNFTLKIRSTKLEDSAMYFCASSEWGDLSHSSNQPQHFGDGTRLSIL.

The gene calls are TRBV19 and TRBJ1-1; a weak D match, TRBD1 (6 bases). The CDR3 sequence is 14 residues long. The germline V gene encodes CDR1 LNHDA and CDR2 SQIVND (reference sequence). V dropped 5 bases and J dropped 1 base, with 11 bases sitting between them. DNA for the CDR3: TGTGCCAGTAGTCATGGGGGCCGGAACACTGAAGCTTTCTTT. Protein product: CASSHGGRNTEAFF.

This chain uses TRBV28 with TRBJ1-3, with D uncertain. V was shortened by 3 bases and J by 4 bases, with 13 bases between the two germline ends. Germline V gene lookup returns CDR1 MDHEN and CDR2 SYDVKM. The length of the CDR3 is 15 residues. CDR3 sequence: CASSFFGLGGNTIYF. CDR3 in DNA: TGTGCCAGCAGTTTTTTCGGACTGGGGGGAAACACCATATATTTT.

CDR3 coding DNA: TGTGCCAGCACCCGCCCGGCGGGAGTCGTCACCGGGGAGCTGTTTTTT. The encoded protein is CASTRPAGVVTGELFF. The genes are TRBV27 and TRBJ2-2, with 7 bases aligning to TRBD2. The germline gives CDR1 MNHEY, CDR2 SMNVEV (reference sequence). Trimming removed 7 bases from V and 4 bases from J; junction bases left unmatched: 12. There are 16 residues in the CDR3.

This clone appeared a few times. V gene TRBV5-1 combines with J gene TRBJ2-1, with 8 bases lining up with TRBD2. Germline loops: CDR1 SGHRS, CDR2 YFSETQ. The CDR3 runs 19 residues. V lost 4 bases to trimming and J lost 4 bases; unmatched junction nucleotides: 19. DNA for the CDR3: TGCGCCAGCAGCGGGGTTTCGGGAGGGGATCGGGTTTTTTACAATGAGCAGTTCTTC. Encoded protein: CASSGVSGGDRVFYNEQFF.

V gene TRBV5-1 combines with J gene TRBJ2-7, with D perhaps TRBD2 (5 bases). There are 13 residues in the CDR3. Looked up from germline, CDR1 is SGHRS and CDR2 is YFSETQ. Trimming removed 4 bases from V and 7 bases from J, with 15 bases in between. The CDR3 DNA is TGCGCCAGCAGCGTTTTGCCTTCGGGAGAGCAGTACTTC. Amino acids: CASSVLPSGEQYF.

The chain links TRBV5-1 to TRBJ2-2, with 8 bases aligning to TRBD1. The CDR3 is 16 residues long. Germline loops: CDR1 SGHRS, CDR2 YFSETQ. V lost 4 bases, J lost 5 bases, and 10 bases stayed unmatched. CDR3 nucleotides: TGCGCCAGCAGCCCTTCCGGGACAGGAAGAACCGGGGAGCTGTTTTTT. The encoded protein is CASSPSGTGRTGELFF.

This sequence joins TRBV5-4 and TRBJ2-1, with unresolved D. Trimming shortened V by 3 bases and J by 7 bases, and 17 bases separated the two germline ends. Germline V gene lookup returns CDR1 SGHNT and CDR2 YYREEE (reference sequence). CDR3 length: 15 residues. The CDR3 protein is CASSSGGDPWNEQFF. The CDR3 DNA reads as TGTGCCAGCAGCTCCGGCGGAGACCCTTGGAATGAGCAGTTCTTC.

This clone was found once. The chain joins TRBV3-1 (or the pseudogene TRBV3-2) to TRBJ1-2, with a possible D match to TRBD1 (5 bases). Germline V lookup: CDR1 LGHDT, CDR2 YNNKEL (reference sequence). V gave up 6 bases and J gave up 4 bases, with 15 bases separating them. This CDR3 has 14 amino acids. The CDR3 nucleotides read TGTGCCAGCAGTCAATACAGGAATGGCTATGGCTACACCTTC. It is translated as CASSQYRNGYGYTF.

The chain links TRBV2 to TRBJ1-6; D ambiguous. V was trimmed by 11 bases and J by 10 bases, leaving 18 bases between them. The CDR3 sequence is 13 residues long. The germline CDR1 and CDR2 sequences are SNHLY and FYNNEI. In DNA, the CDR3 is TGTGCCGGAGACCTCGAGGGCACCTCACCCCTCCACTTT. Protein: CAGDLEGTSPLHF.

V and J are TRBV5-1 and TRBJ2-5, with TRBD2 matching 13 bases. Germline V gene sequence: CDR1 SGHRS, CDR2 YFSETQ. V lost 2 bases and J lost 5; bases outside the gene matches: 3. The CDR3 is 15 residues long. Here the CDR3 DNA reads TGCGCCAGCAGCTTACTAGCGGGAGGGGATGAGACCCAGTACTTC. Protein sequence: CASSLLAGGDETQYF.

This clone was detected only once. Different DNA sequences within this sample yield the same CDR3. This chain joins TRBV7-3 and TRBJ2-1, with D possibly matching TRBD1 (6 bases). Germline lookup yields CDR1 SGHTA and CDR2 FQGTGA. The CDR3 sequence is 13 residues long. V lost 4 bases and J lost 4, with 8 bases in between. The CDR3 nucleotides read TGTGCCAGCAGCTACCAGGGGTACAATGAGCAGTTCTTC. This sequence encodes CASSYQGYNEQFF.

V is TRBV28 and J is TRBJ1-2; tentatively, D is TRBD1 (6 bases). V lost 3 bases, J lost 8 bases, and 16 bases lay in between. This CDR3 is built from 14 residues. The germline CDR1 and CDR2 sequences are MDHEN and SYDVKM. The CDR3 reads CASSLTGGARGYTF. The DNA of the CDR3 is TGTGCCAGCAGTTTGACGGGGGGCGCTAGGGGCTACACCTTC.

The J gene is TRBJ1-4, the V gene TRBV6-5; no definite D call. CDR1 is MNHEY and CDR2 is SVGAGI in the germline V gene. The CDR3 is 13 amino acids. The V end was cut by 5 bases, the J end by 8 bases, with 12 bases between. The CDR3: CASSREGGEKLFF. The DNA of the CDR3 is TGTGCCAGCAGTAGGGAGGGCGGGGAAAAACTGTTTTTT.

The J gene is TRBJ2-5, the V gene TRBV5-4; TRBD2 matches at 8 bases. J gave up 2 bases and V 0 bases, and 0 bases lay outside the gene matches. This CDR3 has 14 amino acids. CDR1 is SGHNT, CDR2 YYREEE, per germline (reference sequence). The CDR3 DNA sequence: TGTGCCAGCAGCTTGGCGGGGGGGCAAGAGACCCAGTACTTC. Its translation is CASSLAGGQETQYF.